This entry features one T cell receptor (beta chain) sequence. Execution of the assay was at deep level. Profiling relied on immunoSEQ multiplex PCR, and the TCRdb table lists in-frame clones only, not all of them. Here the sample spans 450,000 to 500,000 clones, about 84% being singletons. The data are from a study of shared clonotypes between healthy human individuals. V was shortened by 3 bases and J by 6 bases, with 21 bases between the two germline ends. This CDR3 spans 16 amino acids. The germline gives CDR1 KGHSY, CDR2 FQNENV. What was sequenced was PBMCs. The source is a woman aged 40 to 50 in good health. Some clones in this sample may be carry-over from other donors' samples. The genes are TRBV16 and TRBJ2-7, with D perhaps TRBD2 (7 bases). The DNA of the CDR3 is TGTGCCAGCAGCCACATTGAGGGGGGGCTTTTCGGCGAGCAGTACTTC. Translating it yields CASSHIEGGLFGEQYF. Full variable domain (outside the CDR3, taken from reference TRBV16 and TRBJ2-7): GEEVAQTPKHLVRGEGQKAKLYCAPIKGHSYVFWYQQVLKNEFKFLISFQNENVFDETGMPKERFSAKCLPNSPCSLEIQATKLEDSAVYFCASSHIEGGLFGEQYFGPGTRLTVT.